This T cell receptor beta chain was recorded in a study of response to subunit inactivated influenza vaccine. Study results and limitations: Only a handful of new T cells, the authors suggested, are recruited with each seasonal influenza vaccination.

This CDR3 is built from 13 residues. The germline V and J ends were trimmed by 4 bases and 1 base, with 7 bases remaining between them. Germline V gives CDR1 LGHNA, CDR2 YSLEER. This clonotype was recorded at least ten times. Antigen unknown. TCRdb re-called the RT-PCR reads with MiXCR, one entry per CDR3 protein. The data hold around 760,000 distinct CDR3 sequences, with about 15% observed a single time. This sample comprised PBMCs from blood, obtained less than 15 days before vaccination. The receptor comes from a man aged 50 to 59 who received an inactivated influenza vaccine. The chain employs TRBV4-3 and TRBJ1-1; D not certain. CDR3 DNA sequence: TGCGCCAGCAGCCTCAAAAAGAACACTGAAGCTTTCTTT. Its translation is CASSLKKNTEAFF.